The clone carrying this TCR beta chain was seen a few times. Antigen specificity is unknown. The data stem from a study of identical twins. Study-level points and caveats: Out-of-frame alpha sequences shared by twins were enriched for low generation probability. Within monozygotic twins, out-of-frame TCR alpha sharing was underestimated by the models.

CDR1 and CDR2 from the germline V gene are GTSNPN and SVGIG (reference sequence). The CDR3 is made up of 10 amino acids. With 3 bases removed from V and 5 bases from J, the gap between germline ends came to 4 bases. Using its own MiXCR run on the 5' RACE reads, TCRdb lists one record per CDR3 protein. This table holds roughly 200,000 distinct CDR3 sequences, 15% found once. This same sample was also taken into another study, of T cells expressing NK-cell markers. That source adds: As a fraction of CD8+ T cells, dominant NKG2C+ clonotypes reached about 1.0-7.5% in 5 to 7 donors.

Sequencing was carried out using CD8+ T cells sorted from blood. The rearrangement uses TRBV30 and TRBJ1-1; no clear D. The TCR was taken from a woman under 30 in good health. The CDR3 here is CAWRGTEAFF. DNA of the CDR3: TGTGCCTGGAGAGGGACTGAAGCTTTCTTT.